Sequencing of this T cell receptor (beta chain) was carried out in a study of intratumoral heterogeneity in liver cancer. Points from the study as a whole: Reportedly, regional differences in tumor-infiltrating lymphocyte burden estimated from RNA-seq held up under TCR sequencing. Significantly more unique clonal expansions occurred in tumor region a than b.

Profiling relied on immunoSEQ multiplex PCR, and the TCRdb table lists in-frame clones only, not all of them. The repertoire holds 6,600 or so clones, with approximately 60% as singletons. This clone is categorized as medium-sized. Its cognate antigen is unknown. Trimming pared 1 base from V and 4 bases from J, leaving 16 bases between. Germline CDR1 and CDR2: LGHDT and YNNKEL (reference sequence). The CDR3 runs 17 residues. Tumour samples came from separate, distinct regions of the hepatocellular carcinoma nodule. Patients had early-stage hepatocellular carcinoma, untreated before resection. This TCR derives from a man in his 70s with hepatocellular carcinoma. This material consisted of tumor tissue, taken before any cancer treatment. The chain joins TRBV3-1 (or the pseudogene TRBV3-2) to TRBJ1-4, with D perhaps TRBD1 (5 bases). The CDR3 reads CASSQGPGRGGNEKLFF. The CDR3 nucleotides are TGTGCCAGCAGCCAAGGGCCTGGTAGGGGTGGTAATGAAAAACTGTTTTTT.